This is a list of T cell receptor beta chains from one sample in a study of blood T cell repertoires in COVID-19. The assay was immunoSEQ multiplex PCR, and TCRdb's table has in-frame clones only and misses some. The sample has fewer than 450,000 clones; 88% are singletons. The source material was PBMCs or T cells enriched from blood (not recorded which). All receptors derive from a woman aged 18-29 years who had recovered from COVID-19. The CDR3 runs from the conserved cysteine through the conserved F or W. The D gene is left open where the match is weak. Only part of the rows carry a size: once, few, many, or a class if the clone is expanded.

v_call	cdr3_length	d_call	j_call	clone_size	cdr3_nt	cdr3_aa
TRBV7-2	15	.	TRBJ1-4	.	TGTGCCAGCAGCTTAAGAGGGACAACTAATGAAAAACTGTTTTTT	CASSLRGTTNEKLFF
TRBV6-5	14	TRBD1	TRBJ1-5	.	TGTGCCAGCAGTCCACAGGGGGTTAATCAGCCCCAGCATTTT	CASSPQGVNQPQHF
TRBV27	13	.	TRBJ2-5	.	TGTGCCAGCAGTTTTCTTGGAGAAGAGACCCAGTACTTC	CASSFLGEETQYF
TRBV6-5	14	TRBD1	TRBJ1-4	.	TGTGCCAGCAGTTACTCAGGGGGCTTTGAAAAACTGTTTTTT	CASSYSGGFEKLFF
TRBV4-1	17	.	TRBJ2-7	.	TGCGCCAGCAGCCCAACCTTTTGTGGCGGCTGTACCTACGAGCAGTACTTC	CASSPTFCGGCTYEQYF
TRBV24-1	13	TRBD1	TRBJ2-3	.	TGTGCCACCAGTGTTGGGACAGCAAATACGCAGTATTTT	CATSVGTANTQYF
TRBV27	11	.	TRBJ1-1	.	TGTGCCAGCAGTTTCGGACAGGAAGCTTTCTTT	CASSFGQEAFF
TRBV30	12	.	TRBJ1-1	once	TGTGCCTGGAAATCCAGGGTTCTTGAAGCTTTCTTT	CAWKSRVLEAFF
TRBV18	18	.	TRBJ1-3	.	TGTGCCAGCTCACCATTGAGGGCCCAACGGGTTCACGGAAACACCATATATTTT	CASSPLRAQRVHGNTIYF
TRBV7-9	15	TRBD1	TRBJ2-7	.	TGTGCCAGCAGCTTAGTTCGGACAGGGGGGTACGAGCAGTACTTC	CASSLVRTGGYEQYF
TRBV30	13	TRBD1	TRBJ1-2	.	TGTGCCTGGAGCTTAAGACAGGGAGCTGGCTACACCTTC	CAWSLRQGAGYTF
TRBV5-6	12	.	TRBJ1-1	.	TGTGCCAGCAGCCGGACGCTCCGGAGGGCTTTCTTT	CASSRTLRRAFF
TRBV7-8	14	TRBD1	TRBJ1-2	once	TGTGCCAGCAGCGACGGGACAGGGAAGGATGGCTACACCTTC	CASSDGTGKDGYTF
TRBV3-1/TRBV3-2	11	.	TRBJ1-1	.	TGTGCCAGCAGTCTAGACGGTGAAGCTTTCTTT	CASSLDGEAFF
TRBV30	11	.	TRBJ1-1	.	TGTGCCTGGAGAAGGGAGACTGAAGCTTTCTTT	CAWRRETEAFF
TRBV9	15	.	TRBJ1-2	many	TGTGCCAGCAGCGGCCCCCGGGCGGGTGGATATGGCTACACCTTC	CASSGPRAGGYGYTF
TRBV6-5	14	TRBD1	TRBJ2-2	.	TGTGCCAGCAGACTACAGGGGGCCGGCGGGGAGCTGTTTTTT	CASRLQGAGGELFF
TRBV5-1	16	TRBD1	TRBJ2-7	.	TGCGCCAGCAGGCTAATAACTCCGGGACAGGTCTACGAGCAGTACTTC	CASRLITPGQVYEQYF
TRBV4-1	17	TRBD1	TRBJ1-5	.	TGCGCCAGCAGCCAGGTACAGGGGGGGATAGGCAATCAGCCCCAGCATTTT	CASSQVQGGIGNQPQHF
TRBV6-5	14	.	TRBJ2-7	.	TGTGCCAGCAGTTACGAGGACGGGGGCTACGAGCAGTACTTC	CASSYEDGGYEQYF
TRBV30	13	.	TRBJ1-5	.	TGTGCCTGGAGTGCAGGGCGCAATCAGCCCCAGCATTTT	CAWSAGRNQPQHF
TRBV27	18	TRBD2	TRBJ2-1	.	TGTGCCAGCAGAGCTAGCGGGGGCCCCCTTCTCCCCCCCTATGAGCAGTTCTTC	CASRASGGPLLPPYEQFF
TRBV10-3	14	.	TRBJ1-6	.	TGTGCCATCAGTGAGACATTTAGGGAGTCACCCCTCCACTTT	CAISETFRESPLHF
TRBV7-2	16	.	TRBJ1-1	.	TGTGCCAGCAGCTTAGCAGCAGGGGTGCTGAACACTGAAGCTTTCTTT	CASSLAAGVLNTEAFF
TRBV9	17	.	TRBJ1-3	.	TGTGCCAGCAGCGCAGCCGGGACACTCCTCTCTGGAAACACCATATATTTT	CASSAAGTLLSGNTIYF
TRBV7-3	14	.	TRBJ1-6	.	TGTGCCAGCAGCTCGGACTACTATAATTCACCCCTCCACTTT	CASSSDYYNSPLHF
TRBV6-2/TRBV6-3	15	TRBD1	TRBJ1-1	.	TGTGCCAGCAGTCGCAACAGGGGGCCGACGACTGAAGCTTTCTTT	CASSRNRGPTTEAFF
TRBV7-9	14	TRBD1	TRBJ1-6	.	TGTGCCAGCAGCCCGACAGGGGTGAAATCACCCCTCCACTTT	CASSPTGVKSPLHF
TRBV7-2	15	TRBD1	TRBJ1-2	.	TGTGCCAGCAGCTTCGGGACAGCCGGTCACGGTGGCTACACCTTC	CASSFGTAGHGGYTF
TRBV3-1/TRBV3-2	13	.	TRBJ2-7	.	TGTGCCAGCAGCCGACAGGACTTATACGAGCAGTACTTC	CASSRQDLYEQYF
TRBV7-3	13	.	TRBJ1-1	once	TGTGCCAGCAGCTTAATGCGGGACACTGAAGCTTTCTTT	CASSLMRDTEAFF
TRBV5-1	14	TRBD1	TRBJ1-6	.	TGCGCCAGCAGCGCCGGGACAGATAATTCACCCCTCCACTTT	CASSAGTDNSPLHF
TRBV12-3/TRBV12-4	13	.	TRBJ1-2	.	TGTGCCAGCAACCCCCTTTGGACGGCCGGGGACACCTTC	CASNPLWTAGDTF
TRBV7-2	16	.	TRBJ1-5	.	TGTGCCAGCAGCTTAGAGCGGGGGCGGACGGGGCAGCCCCAGCATTTT	CASSLERGRTGQPQHF
TRBV13	16	TRBD1	TRBJ1-2	once	TGTGCCAGCAGCCTACCGGGAGGACAGGGGCCCTATGGCTACACCTTC	CASSLPGGQGPYGYTF
TRBV30	16	TRBD1	TRBJ1-5	.	TGTGCCTGGAGATTGGGGGGGACAGGGAAAGTTCAGCCCCAGCATTTT	CAWRLGGTGKVQPQHF